This is a list of T cell receptor beta chains from one sample in a study of early T cells in non-severe SARS-CoV-2 infection. MiXCR was run by TCRdb on the 5' RACE reads, yielding one entry per CDR3 protein. The sample contains 100,000 to 120,000 distinct CDR3 sequences, 12% of which appear only once. Source material: whole blood. The receptors were gathered from an adult who was a healthcare worker with PCR-confirmed SARS-CoV-2 infection or an uninfected control (not recorded which). CDR3s include the opening cysteine and the closing phenylalanine or tryptophan. The D gene is left open where the match is weak. Only part of the rows carry a size: once, few, many, or a class if the clone is expanded.

TRBD2 | TRBJ2-1 | TRBV19 | . | TGTGCCAGTAGTATCACTAGCGGGAGTCAAAATGAGCAGTTCTTC | CASSITSGSQNEQFF
. | TRBJ1-1 | TRBV6-5 | . | TGTGCCAGCACCGCCTCCGGAAACACTGAAGCTTTCTTT | CASTASGNTEAFF
TRBD2 | TRBJ2-5 | TRBV20-1 | once | TGCAGTGCTAGAGCGGATAGCGGGAAGTACCAAGAGACCCAGTACTTC | CSARADSGKYQETQYF
TRBD1 | TRBJ2-7 | TRBV24-1 | . | TGTGCCACCAGCGACAGGGGGCCCTCCTACGAGCAGTACTTC | CATSDRGPSYEQYF
TRBD1 | TRBJ1-6 | TRBV19 | few | TGTGCCAGTAGTATCCCCGGGACAGCCAATTCACCCCTCCACTTT | CASSIPGTANSPLHF
. | TRBJ2-3 | TRBV7-9 | . | TGTGCCAGCAGCTTAGGATGGGGGTTGATTGATACGCAGTATTTT | CASSLGWGLIDTQYF
. | TRBJ2-3 | TRBV27 | few | TGTGCCAGCAGTCGGTTGAAAGATACGCAGTATTTT | CASSRLKDTQYF
. | TRBJ1-4 | TRBV12-2 | few | TGTGCAAGTCGCTTGGGGGACCCCAGGGGGAATGAAAAACTGTTTTTT | CASRLGDPRGNEKLFF
TRBD1 | TRBJ2-5 | TRBV7-3 | few | TGTGCCAGCAGCCGTGCCGGGACAGAAAAAGAGACCCAGTACTTC | CASSRAGTEKETQYF
TRBD2 | TRBJ2-1 | TRBV12-3/TRBV12-4 | many | TGTGCCAGCAGCTTTGGGACTAGCGGGGGGAATGAGCAGTTCTTC | CASSFGTSGGNEQFF
TRBD2 | TRBJ2-2 | TRBV7-3 | few | TGTGCCAGCAGCTTAAGCGGCGGGGGTGTAACCGGGGAGCTGTTTTTT | CASSLSGGGVTGELFF
TRBD1 | TRBJ1-6 | TRBV11-2 | many | TGTGCCAGCAGCATACAGGGGATCGATAATTCACCCCTCCACTTT | CASSIQGIDNSPLHF
TRBD2 | TRBJ2-3 | TRBV7-2 | few | TGTGCCAGCAGCTACCATAGCGGGGGGGCGGGCACAGATACGCAGTATTTT | CASSYHSGGAGTDTQYF
TRBD2 | TRBJ2-1 | TRBV28 | . | TGTGCCAGCAGCGCCTCAGCGGGAGAGCAGTTCTTC | CASSASAGEQFF
. | TRBJ2-2 | TRBV7-6 | many | TGTGCCAGCAGCCACCAGCCTATGGAGCTGTTTTTT | CASSHQPMELFF
TRBD2 | TRBJ2-7 | TRBV6-5 | few | TGTGCCAGCAGTTACTCGTTACTAGCGGGCGGCGAGCAGTACTTC | CASSYSLLAGGEQYF
TRBD1 | TRBJ2-7 | TRBV9 | . | TGTGCCAGCAGCGTAGGTTCCCAGGGGGATGGCGAGCAGTACTTC | CASSVGSQGDGEQYF
TRBD1 | TRBJ2-7 | TRBV7-2 | . | TGTGCCGCCCACCGGGACAGGGATTCCGAGCAGTACTTC | CAAHRDRDSEQYF
. | TRBJ1-1 | TRBV28 | many | TGTGCCAGCAGTTTAAGTGGATCCCCGGGCACTGAAGCTTTCTTT | CASSLSGSPGTEAFF
TRBD1 | TRBJ1-2 | TRBV6-5 | many | TGTGCCAGCAGGCGGGACAGGGGCTACACCTTC | CASRRDRGYTF
TRBD2 | TRBJ2-1 | TRBV12-3/TRBV12-4 | . | TGTGCCAGCAGTCGGACTAGCCCCCCTGAGCAGTTCTTC | CASSRTSPPEQFF
TRBD1 | TRBJ1-1 | TRBV9 | . | TGTGCCAGCAGCGTAGGTGGGACAGGGGAGGAGACTGAAGCTTTCTTT | CASSVGGTGEETEAFF
TRBD2 | TRBJ2-3 | TRBV20-1 | many | TGCAGTGTAGGACTAGCGGGAAGGGGGAGCACAGATACGCAGTATTTT | CSVGLAGRGSTDTQYF
. | TRBJ1-1 | TRBV4-1 | . | TGCGCCAGCAGCACCCGGACACCTAGGAACACTGAAGCTTTCTTT | CASSTRTPRNTEAFF
. | TRBJ1-5 | TRBV12-3/TRBV12-4 | . | TGTGCCAGCAGTTATACAGGGCCCAATCAGCCCCAGCATTTT | CASSYTGPNQPQHF
. | TRBJ2-1 | TRBV7-2 | . | TGTGCCAGCAGCTACCTATGGGGAACCAATGAGCAGTTCTTC | CASSYLWGTNEQFF
TRBD2 | TRBJ2-7 | TRBV28 | few | TGTGCCACTGAAGGACTAGCGGTCTCCTACGAGCAGTACTTC | CATEGLAVSYEQYF
. | TRBJ2-3 | TRBV7-2 | many | TGTGCCAGCAGCTTAACTTTGGCTGGAAGCACAGATACGCAGTATTTT | CASSLTLAGSTDTQYF
. | TRBJ2-3 | TRBV20-1 | many | TGCAGTGCTAGAGAACGACAGGGCACAGATACGCAGTATTTT | CSARERQGTDTQYF
TRBD1 | TRBJ1-6 | TRBV18 | many | TGTGCCAGCTCACCAAGGACAGGGAGTAATTCACCCCTCCACTTT | CASSPRTGSNSPLHF
TRBD1 | TRBJ2-7 | TRBV7-9 | many | TGTGCCAGCAGCTCCCCCCCGGGACAGATAACCTCCTACGAGCAGTACTTC | CASSSPPGQITSYEQYF
. | TRBJ2-4 | TRBV11-2 | many | TGTGCCAGCAGCCTAGCCAAAAACATTCAGTACTTC | CASSLAKNIQYF
. | TRBJ2-6 | TRBV6-5 | many | TGTGCCAGCAACCCAGGGGGAGGGTCTCCTATGACTTTC | CASNPGGGSPMTF
. | TRBJ2-1 | TRBV6-6 | . | TGTGCCAGCAGTTACTGGGGGGGGGGCTCGTCCTACAATGAGCAGTTCTTC | CASSYWGGGSSYNEQFF
. | TRBJ1-2 | TRBV20-1 | many | TGCAGTGCTAGTACGTTGGCGGTCTATGGCTACACCTTC | CSASTLAVYGYTF
TRBD1 | TRBJ1-2 | TRBV19 | few | TGTGCCAGTAGTATAGGGGTAGACATCGGAGGGGGCGGTGGCTACACCTTC | CASSIGVDIGGGGGYTF
TRBD1 | TRBJ2-5 | TRBV11-3 | many | TGTGCCAGCAGCTTCGGACAGGGGGGTGGAGAGACCCAGTACTTC | CASSFGQGGGETQYF
. | TRBJ2-7 | TRBV14 | few | TGTGCCAGCAGCCAAGGTTCCGGGACCCCGAGATACGAGCAGTACTTC | CASSQGSGTPRYEQYF
. | TRBJ2-7 | TRBV5-1 | few | TGCGCCAGCAGCTTGTACAGGAACTACGAGCAGTACTTC | CASSLYRNYEQYF
. | TRBJ2-7 | TRBV20-1 | . | TGCAGTCCTCACAGCGACAGCTCCTACGAGCAGTACTTC | CSPHSDSSYEQYF
TRBD1 | TRBJ1-2 | TRBV12-3/TRBV12-4 | few | TGTGCCAGCAGTCCCCACAGGGGCACCCTTTATGGCTACACCTTC | CASSPHRGTLYGYTF
TRBD2 | TRBJ2-1 | TRBV11-1 | many | TGTGCCAGCAGCTATGGACTAGCCAGGAATGAGCAGTTCTTC | CASSYGLARNEQFF
. | TRBJ1-3 | TRBV10-2 | many | TGCGCCAGCAGTGAGTTAAGGAGATCTGGAAACACCATATATTTT | CASSELRRSGNTIYF
TRBD1 | TRBJ2-7 | TRBV2 | few | TGTGCCAGCAAGGACAGGGGGTCTTTTGAGCAGTACTTC | CASKDRGSFEQYF